The present entry profiles one TCR beta chain with its context. Its cognate antigen is unknown. The CDR3 is made up of 15 amino acids. The V and J ends lost 7 bases and 4 bases, in that order; junction bases with no gene match: 12. Germline CDR1 reads SQVTM; CDR2 reads ANQGSEA. The data were taken from a study of T cell responses to AZD1222 COVID-19 vaccine. The protocol was immunoSEQ multiplex PCR, while the TCRdb copy is restricted to in-frame clones and leaves out a portion. The data contain over 100,000 clones, about 89% of them singletons. General observations from the study: Researchers took repertoire samples only after the peak T cell response had come. Targets within unmutated variant regions were reportedly found for nearly half of spike-specific TCRs.

The chain joins TRBV29-1 to TRBJ1-4; 7 bases are shared with TRBD1. The source was peripheral blood, collected 28 days after the second dose of the MenACWY control vaccine. The receptor was isolated from an adult who received the MenACWY meningococcal vaccine as a control. The CDR3 spells CSALQHGQVNEKLFF. The CDR3 coding sequence is TGCAGCGCCCTGCAGCATGGACAGGTTAATGAAAAACTGTTTTTT.